What follows describes a single T cell receptor (beta chain). Its cognate antigen is unknown. The data stem from a study of radiotherapy plus CTLA-4 blockade in lung cancer. Overall study results and limits: In blood, tumor-derived TCR clones expanded after radiotherapy plus ipilimumab.

Using immunoSEQ multiplex PCR, the repertoire was profiled, and TCRdb retains in-frame clones only, with some absent. The table has roughly 92,000 clones, approximately 83% seen once. Germline CDR1 and CDR2: SGHNT and YYREEE (reference sequence). V dropped 4 bases and J dropped 4; count of bases not matched to a gene: 5. The CDR3 has 15 residues. This sequence was found in a human donor with non-small cell lung cancer who had a partial response to radiotherapy plus ipilimumab. Sequences were derived from peripheral blood, sampled from a patient treated with radiotherapy plus ipilimumab. The chain is built from TRBV5-4 and TRBJ1-4; 9 bases are a match to TRBD1. The CDR3 coding sequence is TGTGCCAGCAGCACGGGACAGGGAGGTAATGAAAAACTGTTTTTT. Translating it yields CASSTGQGGNEKLFF.